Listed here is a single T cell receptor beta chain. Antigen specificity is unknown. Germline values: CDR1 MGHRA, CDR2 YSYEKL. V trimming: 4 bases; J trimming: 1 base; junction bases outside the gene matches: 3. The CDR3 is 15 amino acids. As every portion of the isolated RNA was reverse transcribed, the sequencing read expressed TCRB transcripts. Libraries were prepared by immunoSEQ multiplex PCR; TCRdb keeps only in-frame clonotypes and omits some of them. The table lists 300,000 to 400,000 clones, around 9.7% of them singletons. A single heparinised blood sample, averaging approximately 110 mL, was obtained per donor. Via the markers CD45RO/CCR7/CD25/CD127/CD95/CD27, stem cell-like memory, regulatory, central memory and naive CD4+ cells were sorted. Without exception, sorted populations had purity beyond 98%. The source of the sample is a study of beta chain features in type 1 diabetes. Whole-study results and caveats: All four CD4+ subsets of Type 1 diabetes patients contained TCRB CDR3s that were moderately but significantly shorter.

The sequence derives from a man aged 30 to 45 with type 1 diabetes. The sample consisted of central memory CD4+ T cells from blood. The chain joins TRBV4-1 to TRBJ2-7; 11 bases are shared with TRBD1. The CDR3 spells CASSRDRGASYEQYF. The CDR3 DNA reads TGCGCCAGCAGCCGGGACAGGGGGGCTTCCTACGAGCAGTACTTC.